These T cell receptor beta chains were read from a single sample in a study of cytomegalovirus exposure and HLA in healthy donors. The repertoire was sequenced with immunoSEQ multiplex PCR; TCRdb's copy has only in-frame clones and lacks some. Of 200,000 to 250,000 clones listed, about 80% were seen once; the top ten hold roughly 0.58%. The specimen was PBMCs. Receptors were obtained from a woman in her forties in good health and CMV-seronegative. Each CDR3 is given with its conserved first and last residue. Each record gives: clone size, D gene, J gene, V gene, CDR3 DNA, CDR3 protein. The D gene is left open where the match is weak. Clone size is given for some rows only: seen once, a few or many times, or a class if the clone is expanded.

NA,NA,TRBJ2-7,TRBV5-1,TGCGCCAGCGCTAACAGGGATAACGACGAGCAGTACTTC,CASANRDNDEQYF
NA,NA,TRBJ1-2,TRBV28,TGTGCCAGCAGTTTTCGCCCAGGGGAAGACTATGGCTACACCTTC,CASSFRPGEDYGYTF
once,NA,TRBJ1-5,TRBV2,TGTGCCAGCAGTGAAGCTCTAAATCAGCCCCAGCATTTT,CASSEALNQPQHF
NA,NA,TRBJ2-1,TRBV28,TGTGCCAGCAGTCCGACGACCCAAGGGGGCAATGAGCAGTTCTTC,CASSPTTQGGNEQFF
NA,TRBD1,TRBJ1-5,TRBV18,TGTGCCAGCTCCCCAGACAGGGGGTCCGTCCTGGAGCCCCAGCATTTT,CASSPDRGSVLEPQHF
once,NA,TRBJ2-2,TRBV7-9,TGTGCCAGCACCGGAAACAGGGTTTCAGCCACCGGGGAGCTGTTTTTT,CASTGNRVSATGELFF
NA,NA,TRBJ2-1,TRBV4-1,TGCGCCAGCAGCCAACCGGGGGACCCTCGAGGGTATGAGCAGTTCTTC,CASSQPGDPRGYEQFF
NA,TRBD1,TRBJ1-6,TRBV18,TGTGCCAGCTCACCAGGGGGACAGGGAAGGCACTCACCCCTCCACTTT,CASSPGGQGRHSPLHF
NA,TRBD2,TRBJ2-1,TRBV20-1,TGCAGTGCTTTGGGCGGGGGGGAGCAGTTCTTC,CSALGGGEQFF
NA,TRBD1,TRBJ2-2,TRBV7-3,TGTGCCAGCAGCGCACAGGGGCTTCCGAACACCGGGGAGCTGTTTTTT,CASSAQGLPNTGELFF
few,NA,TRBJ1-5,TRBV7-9,TGTGCCAGCAGCTTAGTCACCGGGGGAAGAGATCAGCCCCAGCATTTT,CASSLVTGGRDQPQHF
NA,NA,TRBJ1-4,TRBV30,TGTGCCTGGAGTGAACAGTCAACTGAAAAACTGTTTTTT,CAWSEQSTEKLFF
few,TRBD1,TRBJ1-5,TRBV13,TGTGCCAGCAGCTATGGACAGGTCTATCAGCCCCAGCATTTT,CASSYGQVYQPQHF
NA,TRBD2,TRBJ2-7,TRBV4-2,TGTGCCAGCAGCCAAGGCACTAGCGGGGGGGCCTACGAGCAGTACTTC,CASSQGTSGGAYEQYF
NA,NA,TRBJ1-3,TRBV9,TGTGCCAGCAGCTCGCAACTCCACCAGGGGTCTGGAAACACCATATATTTT,CASSSQLHQGSGNTIYF
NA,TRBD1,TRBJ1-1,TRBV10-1,TGCGCCAGCAGTGCCGGGACAGGGAATTACGAAGCCCTGAACACTGAAGCTTTCTTT,CASSAGTGNYEALNTEAFF
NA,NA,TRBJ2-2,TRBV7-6,TGTGCCAGCAGTCTAACCGGGAAGCGCACCGGGGAGCTGTTTTTT,CASSLTGKRTGELFF
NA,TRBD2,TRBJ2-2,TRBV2,TGTGCCAGCAGTGACGCTAGCGGGGTGAACACCGGGGAGCTGTTTTTT,CASSDASGVNTGELFF
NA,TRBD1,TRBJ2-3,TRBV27,TGTGCCAGCAGTTTGGCAGGGGGTCTCACAGATACGCAGTATTTT,CASSLAGGLTDTQYF
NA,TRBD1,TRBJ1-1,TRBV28,TGTGCCAGCAGTCCTGGACAGGGCCCGAACACTGAAGCTTTCTTT,CASSPGQGPNTEAFF
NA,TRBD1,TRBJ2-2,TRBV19,TGTGCCAGTACCACGACAGGGATCGACGGGGAGCTGTTTTTT,CASTTTGIDGELFF
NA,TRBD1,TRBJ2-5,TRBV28,TGTGCCAGCAGTTTTCGACAGGGGGGGCAGACCCAGTACTTC,CASSFRQGGQTQYF
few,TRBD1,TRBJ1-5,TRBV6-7,TGTGCCAGCAGTTGGGACAGGCGCCAGCATTTT,CASSWDRRQHF
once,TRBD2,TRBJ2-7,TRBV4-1,TGCGCCAGCAGCCAAGGGACTAGCCCCTACGAGCAGTACTTC,CASSQGTSPYEQYF
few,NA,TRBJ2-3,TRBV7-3,TGTGCCAGCAGCTTGGGAGTTGCCACAGATACGCAGTATTTT,CASSLGVATDTQYF
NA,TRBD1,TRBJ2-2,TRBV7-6,TGTGCCAGCAGCTTAGCCCCGACAGGGGGTTGGGGGGAGCTGTTTTTT,CASSLAPTGGWGELFF
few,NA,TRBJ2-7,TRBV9,TGTGCCAGCAGCGTAGGCGGGATCTCCTACGAGCAGTACTTC,CASSVGGISYEQYF
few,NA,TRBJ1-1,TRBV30,TGTGCCTGGAGTGTTCGGGGGAACACTGAAGCTTTCTTT,CAWSVRGNTEAFF
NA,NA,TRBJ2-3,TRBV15,TGTGCCACCAGCAGGGCCCCTTTGGACAGTTCAGATACGCAGTATTTT,CATSRAPLDSSDTQYF
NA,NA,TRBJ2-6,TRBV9,TGTGCCAGCAGCCGGACAGGGGCCAACGTCCTGACTTTC,CASSRTGANVLTF
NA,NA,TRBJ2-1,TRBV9,TGTGCCAGCAGCGAGTTTTTCAGTTACAATGAGCAGTTCTTC,CASSEFFSYNEQFF
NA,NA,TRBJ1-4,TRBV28,TGTGCCAGCAGCTTTCAGGGAGGACGTGAAAAACTGTTTTTT,CASSFQGGREKLFF
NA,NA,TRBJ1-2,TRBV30,TGTGCCTGGAGGACAGGTTATGGCTACACCTTC,CAWRTGYGYTF
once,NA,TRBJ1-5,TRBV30,TGTGCCTGGAGTGGAGGAACAGGGAGAGGTCAGCCCCAGCATTTT,CAWSGGTGRGQPQHF
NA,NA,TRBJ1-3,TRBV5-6,TGTGCCAGCAGCTTGGCGACAGTTGGAAACACCATATATTTT,CASSLATVGNTIYF
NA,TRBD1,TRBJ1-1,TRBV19,TGTGCCAGTACAAATGCCGGGGACAGGGGAATCGGGACTGAAGCTTTCTTT,CASTNAGDRGIGTEAFF
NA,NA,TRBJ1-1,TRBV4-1,TGCGCCAGCAGCCAAGAAAGGAGGTCGCTGGCAGGGGACAAACGTAACACTGAAGCTTTCTTT,CASSQERRSLAGDKRNTEAFF
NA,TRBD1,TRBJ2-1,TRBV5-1,TGCGCCAGCAGCTTGGTGGGACAGGGGCCCAATGAGCAGTTCTTC,CASSLVGQGPNEQFF
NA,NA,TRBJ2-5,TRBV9,TGTGCCAGCAGCGGACAGCTAGAGACCCAGTACTTC,CASSGQLETQYF
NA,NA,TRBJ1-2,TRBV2,TGTGCCAGCAGCGAGCGAGGAGCCCCCGTACCGACAGGCACTAACTATGGCTACACCTTC,CASSERGAPVPTGTNYGYTF
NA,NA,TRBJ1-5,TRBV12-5,TGTGCTAGTGGTTTCAGTACAGGTGATCAGCCCCAGCATTTT,CASGFSTGDQPQHF
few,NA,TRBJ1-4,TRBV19,TGTGCCAGCCGCTCGGGGGGAAAACTGTTTTTT,CASRSGGKLFF
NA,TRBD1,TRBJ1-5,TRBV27,TGTGCCAGCAGCAGGGACAGAAAAAATCAGCCCCAGCATTTT,CASSRDRKNQPQHF
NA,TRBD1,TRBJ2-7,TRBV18,TGTGCCAGCTCACCACCGACAGGGACCTACGAGCAGTACTTC,CASSPPTGTYEQYF
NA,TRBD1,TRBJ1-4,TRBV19,TGTGCCAGTTCCCTTCAGGGGGCAACTAATGAAAAACTGTTTTTT,CASSLQGATNEKLFF
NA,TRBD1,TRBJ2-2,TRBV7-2,TGTGCCAGCAGCTTATCAACAGGGGGCGCAAAGACCGGGGAGCTGTTTTTT,CASSLSTGGAKTGELFF
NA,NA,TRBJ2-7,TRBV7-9,TGTGCCAGCAGCTTCCAGACCTACGAGCAGTACTTC,CASSFQTYEQYF
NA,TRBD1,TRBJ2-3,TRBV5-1,TGCGCCAGCAATAGGGACAGGGGGCTTTGGGATACGCAGTATTTT,CASNRDRGLWDTQYF
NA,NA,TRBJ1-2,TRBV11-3,TGTGCCAGCAGCTTAGGGCCCGACAGTAACTATGGCTACACCTTC,CASSLGPDSNYGYTF
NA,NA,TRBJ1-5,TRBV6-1,TGTGCCAGCAGCGGACAAATCACGGGTCCCCAGCATTTT,CASSGQITGPQHF
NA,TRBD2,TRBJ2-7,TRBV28,TGTGCCAGCAGTTCACCCGGGGGGTACGAGCAGTACTTC,CASSSPGGYEQYF